The present entry profiles one T cell receptor (beta chain) with its context. Its antigen is currently not known. No base-level quality is on record; no much larger clone is a single base apart. This sample is part of a study of T cells in localized non-small cell lung cancer (dated by TCRdb to the early 2020s). As for the study more broadly: Comparing tumors with uninvolved tumor-adjacent lungs, the study looked at the T cell repertoires of 220 or so patients with early-stage NSCLC. The cohort consisted of approximately 220 treatment-naive NSCLC patients whose localized lung tumors had been resected. A mean age of roughly 66 years was recorded for the NSCLC patients, of whom approximately 130 were male and over 100 were female. What the research found in general, with its limitations: Longer overall survival was associated with higher T cell density in blood, whereas shorter survival was associated with higher clonality in adjacent lung. Because multi-region tumor sequencing was not performed, intratumor heterogeneity could not be ruled out. Uninvolved tumor-adjacent lung showed the highest T cell clonality, higher than tumor, which suggests more focused antigenic responses in the adjacent lung. Because the study design was exploratory, TCR variables were selected using unadjusted p-values without false-discovery rate correction. A median of around 60 of the top 100 tumor clones turned up in the paired uninvolved adjacent lung, and 25 to 30 of those clones also ranked among the top 100 of that same adjacent lung.

The V end loses 8 bases and the J end loses 7 bases, and a stretch of 12 bases separates them. The germline V gene (reference sequence) gives CDR1 as LNHDA and CDR2 as SQIVND. Its CDR3 holds 12 amino acids, cysteine through phenylalanine. Only the CDR3 region is kept as DNA, spanning 36 bases read in frame from base 1. At diagnosis, peripheral blood, uninvolved tumor-adjacent lung and tumor were collected and were preserved as a mix of fresh-frozen and FFPE material. For TCR repertoire profiling, the blood samples were analyzed as peripheral blood mononuclear cells. TCR beta CDR3 regions were sequenced from DNA using the immunoSEQ Assay. Per the source publication's procedure: To compute T cell density, TCR beta template counts were normalized to usable DNA, which was estimated by amplifying housekeeping genes. Richness was estimated using the preseqR package, with extrapolation to 400,000 templates for PBMC samples and to 120,000 templates for tissue samples. Clonality was defined as one minus Pielou's evenness. Differential abundance testing on productive amino-acid clonotypes, with a minimum total count of 5 and an alpha of 0.1, was used to identify tissue-enriched TCRs. The Jaccard Index and the Morisita Overlap Index were used to measure repertoire overlap between compartments. GLIPH clustered TCR beta CDR3s with public tetramer-defined viral CDR3s; viral motifs required at least three viral sequences plus V-gene enrichment. The table comes from immuneACCESS by way of TCRdb, which keeps in-frame sequences with V and J called. Part of the clones is missing from these tables; in studies checked, under half for an unresolved V gene and the rest for unknown reasons. The V and J calls and clone size are taken from that table; D and trimming were inferred from the DNA. The sample table lists 20,000 to 25,000 clones, about 93% of them with a count of one. Approximately 2.9% of the sample goes to the ten largest clones.

This clonotype was obtained from a woman aged 35 to 75 with stage I lung adenocarcinoma. The chain links TRBV19 with TRBJ1-5, and possibly TRBD1, on 5 matching bases. The source was peripheral blood, collected before any cancer treatment. The CDR3 protein: CASRRRGQPQHF. The nucleotides read TGTGCCAGTCGCCGTAGGGGACAGCCCCAGCATTTT.